This T cell receptor (beta chain) was identified during a study of blood T cell repertoires in COVID-19. As for the study in general: The study drew acute and convalescent COVID-19 samples from the United States, Italy and Spain.

Original processing notes: Using reference gene primer amplification, nucleated cell counts were estimated. Libraries were prepared by immunoSEQ multiplex PCR; TCRdb keeps only in-frame clonotypes and omits some of them. D and trimming come from the DNA, and the V and J calls and clone size come from that table. The sample lists under 100,000 clones, around nine tenths seen once, with around 7.9% in the top ten. Germline values: CDR1 GTSNPN, CDR2 SVGIG (reference sequence). Trimming took off 0 bases at V and 4 bases at J, with 6 bases between the two ends. This CDR3 contains 13 residues. The sample comprised peripheral blood. The chain couples TRBV30 to TRBJ1-4; no clear D. The receptor's source is a man aged 25-40 years with acute or convalescent COVID-19. The CDR3 loop reads CAWSVLYNEKLFF. In DNA form, the CDR3 reads TGTGCCTGGAGTGTTTTGTATAATGAAAAACTGTTTTTT. Full variable domain (outside the CDR3, taken from reference TRBV30 and TRBJ1-4): SQTIHQWPATLVQPVGSPLSLECTVEGTSNPNLYWYRQAAGRGLQLLFYSVGIGQISSEVPQNLSASRPQDRQFILSSKKLLLSDSGFYLCAWSVLYNEKLFFGSGTQLSVL.